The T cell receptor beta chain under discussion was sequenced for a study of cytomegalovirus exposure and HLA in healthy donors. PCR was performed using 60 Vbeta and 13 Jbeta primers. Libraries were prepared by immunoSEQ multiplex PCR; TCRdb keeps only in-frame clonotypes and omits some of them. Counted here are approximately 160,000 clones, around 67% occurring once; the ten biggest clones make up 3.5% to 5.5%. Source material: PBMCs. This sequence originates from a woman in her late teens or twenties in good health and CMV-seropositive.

The CDR3 is CASSDRQGASYGYTF. CDR3 coding DNA: TGTGCCAGCAGTGATAGACAGGGGGCTAGCTATGGCTACACCTTC. V and J are TRBV6-1 and TRBJ1-2, with 10 bases fitting TRBD1. The V gene's germline CDR1 is MNHNS and CDR2 SASEGT. The ends lost 3 bases at V and 4 bases at J; junction bases unmatched: 5. The CDR3 extends over 15 amino acids.